This passage covers 26 T cell receptor beta chains from one sample sequenced in a study of post-analysis software for immune sequencing data (dated by TCRdb to between 2015 and 2016). Results and caveats for the whole study, not just this receptor: Significantly higher frequencies in patients than in controls were found for about five TRBV segments, including TRBV5-6, TRBV5-1 and TRBV20-1.

Library creation used PCR. The sample was run on an Illumina HiSeq 2500. To reduce PCR and sequencing biases, unique molecular identifiers were incorporated into the TCR beta cDNA libraries. TCRdb trimmed public reads at Q25 via fastp, called clones via MiXCR and kept in-frame beta chains. Records with the same CDR3 protein are collapsed into one entry carrying the most frequent genes and DNA. The sample table records 750,000 to 950,000 distinct CDR3 sequences; approximately 57% of these occur just once. Clones ranked in the top ten supply over 4% of the sample. Their target antigens are unknown. Material for sequencing was blood. These receptors originate from a girl between 5 and 17 years old with multiple sclerosis.

This clonotype has only a few counts. The chain uses TRBV7-9 and TRBJ2-2; D gene uncertain. CDR3 length: 13 amino acids. Germline CDR1 and CDR2: SEHNR and FQNEAQ (reference sequence). V was pared by 8 bases and J by 6 bases, with 13 bases between. This CDR3 reads CASSLLDPGELFF. Written as DNA, the CDR3 is TGTGCCAGCTCCTTGTTAGATCCCGGGGAGCTGTTTTTT. Complete variable domain (other parts from reference TRBV7-9 and TRBJ2-2): DTGVSQNPRHKITKRGQNVTFRCDPISEHNRLYWYRQTLGQGPEFLTYFQNEAQLEKSRLLSDRFSAERPKGSFSTLEIQRTEQGDSAMYLCASSLLDPGELFFGEGSRLTVL.

This clonotype has just a few counts. The V and J genes are TRBV29-1 and TRBJ1-2; 11 bases are shared with TRBD1. With V trimmed by 0 bases and J by 6 bases, 9 bases remained unmatched. Germline CDR1 is SQVTM and CDR2 is ANQGSEA. The CDR3 is 16 residues long. The CDR3 bases are TGCAGCGTTGAAGACCTTTACCGGACAGGGGGCGATGGCTACACCTTC. Translated, it gives CSVEDLYRTGGDGYTF. Looking up the rest from reference TRBV29-1 and TRBJ1-2 gives the full variable domain: SAVISQKPSRDICQRGTSLTIQCQVDSQVTMMFWYRQQPGQSLTLIATANQGSEATYESGFVIDKFPISRPNLTFSTLTVSNMSPEDSSIYLCSVEDLYRTGGDGYTFGSGTRLTVV.

This clonotype was detected only a few times. This chain uses TRBV20-1 with TRBJ2-5; D may match TRBD1 or TRBD2 (5 bases each). CDR1 and CDR2 (germline): DFQATT, SNEGSKA (reference sequence). V was cut by 3 bases and J by 3 bases, with 11 bases left in between. CDR3 length: 13 residues. The CDR3 bases are TGCAGTGCTAGTGGGGACGGAAAAGAGACCCAGTACTTC. It specifies CSASGDGKETQYF.

This chain links TRBV12-5 with TRBJ2-6, with unresolved D. Germline CDR1 and CDR2: LGHNT and FRNRAP. Trimming removed 7 bases at V and 4 bases at J, with 8 bases between. This CDR3 comprises 13 residues. In nucleotides, the CDR3 is TGTGCTAGTGCCCCCCCGGGGGCCAACGTCCTGACTTTC. Protein product: CASAPPGANVLTF.

This clonotype was found a few times. This rearrangement joins TRBV13 to TRBJ2-7; D is unresolved. The CDR3 sequence is 12 residues long. Trimming took off 3 bases at V and 3 bases at J, with 6 bases between the two ends. The germline CDR1 and CDR2 sequences are PRHDT and FYEKMQ (reference sequence). This chain's CDR3 is CASSFSDYEQYF. CDR3 nucleotides: TGTGCCAGCAGCTTTTCAGACTACGAGCAGTACTTC.

The J gene is TRBJ2-5, the V gene TRBV21-1; the table assigns TRBD2, which was not confirmed against the DNA. TRBV21-1 counts as a pseudogene. CDR3 length: 15 residues. The CDR3 sequence is CASSKVRLAEETQYF. CDR3 nucleotide sequence: TGTGCCAGCAGCAAAGTGCGGCTAGCGGAAGAGACCCAGTACTTC.

The V gene is TRBV10-3, the J gene TRBJ2-1, with D possibly TRBD1 on 6 matching bases. The last part of the DNA fits TRBJ2-7 better; the J call may be wrong. CDR1 and CDR2 (germline): ENHRY, SYGVKD. This CDR3 is built from 15 residues. CDR3 loop: CAISESSGDRNEQYF. In nucleotides, the CDR3 is TGTGCCATCAGTGAGAGTTCAGGGGATCGTAACGAGCAGTACTTC.

V usage is TRBV5-4 and J usage is TRBJ1-2; tentatively, D is TRBD1 (5 bases). This CDR3 comprises 15 residues. Between the trimmed V and J ends, which lost 4 bases and 2 bases, there was a span of 15 bases. Germline values: CDR1 SGHNT, CDR2 YYREEE (reference sequence). The CDR3 bases are TGTGCCAGCAGCCCCGAGGGACTGATAAACTATGGCTACACCTTC. It translates to CASSPEGLINYGYTF.

V and J are TRBV6-2 or TRBV6-3 and TRBJ2-7; D gene unclear. Germline assignment: CDR1 MNHEY and CDR2 SVGEGT. V lost 4 bases and J lost 2, with 6 bases in between. The CDR3 contains 12 residues. CDR3 bases: TGTGCCAGCAGTTCGTGGGCCTACGAGCAGTACTTC. Translated, it gives CASSSWAYEQYF.

V and J are TRBV7-6 and TRBJ2-1; 14 bases match TRBD2. The germline V gene has CDR1 SGHVS and CDR2 FNYEAQ. Unmatched junction bases numbered 6, after V lost 5 bases and J lost 0 bases. The CDR3 consists of 18 residues. In nucleotides, the CDR3 is TGTGCCAGCAGCAAGGGACTAGCGGGAGAAAGCTCCTACAATGAGCAGTTCTTC. Translated, it gives CASSKGLAGESSYNEQFF.

The rearrangement joins TRBV6-2 or TRBV6-3 to TRBJ2-7, with a weak D call TRBD2 (5 bases). Per germline, CDR1 MNHEY and CDR2 SVGEGT. The V end was cut by 6 bases, the J end by 10 bases, with 19 bases between. CDR3 length: 13 residues. CDR3 sequence reads: CASRSSETTIQYF. As DNA, the CDR3 is TGTGCCAGCAGATCGTCTGAGACTACTATTCAGTACTTC.

This clonotype was detected a few times. This chain connects TRBV5-1 to TRBJ2-1; TRBD2 aligns across 11 bases. The CDR3 runs to 16 residues. Germline loops: CDR1 SGHRS, CDR2 YFSETQ. V shed 4 bases and J 8 bases; nucleotides not matched to a gene: 11. This CDR3 is CASSLSRLAGRDEQFF. Here the CDR3 DNA reads TGCGCCAGCAGCCTTTCTAGACTAGCGGGAAGGGATGAGCAGTTCTTC.

V and J are TRBV7-3 and TRBJ2-7, with D possibly matching TRBD2 (5 bases). CDR1 and CDR2 from the germline V gene are SGHTA and FQGTGA. The CDR3 has 14 residues. V was pared by 5 bases and J by 2 bases, with 13 bases between. The CDR3 DNA sequence: TGTGCCAGCAGCATGGGAGAACCCCCCTACGAGCAGTACTTC. Its protein product is CASSMGEPPYEQYF.

This clonotype showed up just once. The rearrangement uses TRBV5-1 and TRBJ2-7; 7 bases line up with TRBD2. CDR1 and CDR2 from the germline V gene are SGHRS and YFSETQ. The CDR3 sequence is 15 residues long. J lost 4 bases, V lost 4 bases, and 11 bases had no gene match. CDR3 in amino acids: CASSPGSGIRYEQYF. The DNA of the CDR3 is TGCGCCAGCAGCCCAGGAAGCGGGATTAGGTACGAGCAGTACTTC.

The V call is TRBV4-1, the J call TRBJ1-2; TRBD1 is a possible D gene (6 bases). The length of the CDR3 is 12 residues. The germline V gene has CDR1 MGHRA and CDR2 YSYEKL. Trimming removed 1 base at V and 7 bases at J, with 7 bases between. The DNA for the CDR3 is TGCGCCAGCAGCCAAGTGGGGGCTGGCTACACCTTC. Translated: CASSQVGAGYTF.

In its sample, this clonotype was seen a few times. The chain recombines TRBV20-1 with TRBJ1-2; possible D gene TRBD1, 6 bases. Germline lookup yields CDR1 DFQATT and CDR2 SNEGSKA (reference sequence). The CDR3 spans 12 residues. V dropped 6 bases and J dropped 4 bases, with 12 bases sitting between them. CDR3 DNA sequence: TGCAGTGCGAGTGCAGGGGTCTATGGCTACACCTTC. It yields the protein CSASAGVYGYTF.

V is TRBV6-6 and J is TRBJ1-1; weak D call: TRBD1 (6 bases). The CDR3 is 17 residues long. The V end was cut by 2 bases, the J end by 0 bases, with 16 bases between. Germline CDR1 is MNHNY and CDR2 is SVGAGI (reference sequence). The CDR3 here is CASSYRGAGSLNTEAFF. As DNA, the CDR3 is TGTGCCAGCAGTTACCGGGGGGCGGGAAGTCTGAACACTGAAGCTTTCTTT.

Note on this clonotype: This could be a read error, since a much larger clone is one nucleotide away. The genes are TRBV11-2 and TRBJ2-1; TRBD1 is a possible D gene (6 bases). Germline CDR1 and CDR2: SGHAT and FQNNGV. Trimming pared 6 bases from V and 5 bases from J, leaving 17 bases between. The CDR3 has 15 residues. CDR3 in amino acids: CASRAQAGVNNEQFF. The CDR3 DNA sequence: TGTGCCAGCAGGGCGCAGGCAGGGGTCAACAATGAGCAGTTCTTC.

For this clonotype: This may arise from a read error, as a much more abundant clone is one base away. The chain joins TRBV29-1 to TRBJ1-2; no firm D call. The CDR3 runs 13 residues. Trimming removed 6 bases at V and 0 bases at J, with 11 bases between. Germline V lookup: CDR1 SQVTM, CDR2 ANQGSEA. The CDR3 reads CSVHGLANYGYTF. The CDR3 DNA is TGCAGCGTACACGGGTTAGCTAACTATGGCTACACCTTC.

The gene calls are TRBV9 and TRBJ1-2; 8 bases agree with TRBD1. The CDR3 consists of 18 residues. The V segment lost 4 bases and the J segment 4 bases; nucleotides outside the gene matches: 18. Per germline, CDR1 SGDLS and CDR2 YYNGEE. The CDR3 bases are TGTGCCAGCAGCCGTACCTTCGAGGGGACAGGAGTCCCCTATGGCTACACCTTC. Its protein product is CASSRTFEGTGVPYGYTF. The variable domain in full, with the rest retrieved from reference TRBV9 and TRBJ1-2, is DSGVTQTPKHLITATGQRVTLRCSPRSGDLSVYWYQQSLDQGLQFLIQYYNGEERAKGNILERFSAQQFPDLHSELNLSSLELGDSALYFCASSRTFEGTGVPYGYTFGSGTRLTVV.

The V call is TRBV20-1, the J call TRBJ2-1; 9 bases align to TRBD2. Germline-derived CDR1 and CDR2 are DFQATT and SNEGSKA (reference sequence). The V segment lost 0 bases and the J segment 4 bases; nucleotides outside the gene matches: 10. The CDR3 has 17 amino acids. CDR3: CSARDYLAGLYYNEQFF. CDR3 bases: TGCAGTGCTAGAGATTATCTAGCGGGACTATATTACAATGAGCAGTTCTTC.

V usage is TRBV10-3 and J usage is TRBJ1-1; no clear D gene. From germline, CDR1 is ENHRY and CDR2 SYGVKD. V lost 7 bases and J lost 1, with 10 bases in between. The CDR3 length is 13 residues. CDR3 sequence: CAITLQKNTEAFF. CDR3 sequence (DNA): TGTGCCATCACCTTACAAAAGAACACTGAAGCTTTCTTT.

The table lists this clonotype with a few counts. The chain couples TRBV11-1 to TRBJ2-1, with a weak D call TRBD2 (7 bases). The germline V and J ends were trimmed by 5 bases and 5 bases, with 22 bases remaining between them. CDR3 length equals 17 residues. CDR1 SGHAT and CDR2 FQDESV come from the germline V gene (reference sequence). The CDR3 sequence is CASSPGQLAGRDNEQFF. CDR3 in DNA: TGTGCCAGCAGCCCAGGACAGCTGGCAGGGAGGGACAATGAGCAGTTCTTC.

A few counts support this clonotype. This chain connects TRBV4-2 to TRBJ2-7; a possible D gene is TRBD1 (5 bases). This CDR3 has 18 amino acids. V lost 0 bases, J lost 2 bases, and 20 bases lay in between. The V gene's germline CDR1 is LGHNA and CDR2 YNFKEQ. The CDR3 sequence is CASSQEPIRAREPYEQYF. The CDR3 nucleotides read TGTGCCAGCAGCCAAGAGCCTATACGGGCCAGGGAACCCTACGAGCAGTACTTC.

This chain joins TRBV6-5 and TRBJ2-5, with D possibly being TRBD1 (6 bases). V lost 5 bases and J lost 1, with 14 bases in between. CDR3 size: 15 residues. Per the germline V gene, CDR1 is MNHEY and CDR2 is SVGAGI. CDR3 in DNA: TGTGCCAGCAGTCACCGAGGACAGTCCCAAGAGACCCAGTACTTC. Translation gives CASSHRGQSQETQYF.

This clonotype showed up just a few times. This sequence joins TRBV20-1 and TRBJ2-3; a weak D match, TRBD2 (6 bases). V lost 0 bases, J lost 4 bases, and 17 bases lay in between. CDR3 length equals 16 residues. Germline V gives CDR1 DFQATT, CDR2 SNEGSKA (reference sequence). The CDR3 loop is CSARDHGPGVPDTQYF. As DNA, the CDR3 is TGCAGTGCTAGAGATCACGGTCCGGGGGTCCCAGATACGCAGTATTTT.